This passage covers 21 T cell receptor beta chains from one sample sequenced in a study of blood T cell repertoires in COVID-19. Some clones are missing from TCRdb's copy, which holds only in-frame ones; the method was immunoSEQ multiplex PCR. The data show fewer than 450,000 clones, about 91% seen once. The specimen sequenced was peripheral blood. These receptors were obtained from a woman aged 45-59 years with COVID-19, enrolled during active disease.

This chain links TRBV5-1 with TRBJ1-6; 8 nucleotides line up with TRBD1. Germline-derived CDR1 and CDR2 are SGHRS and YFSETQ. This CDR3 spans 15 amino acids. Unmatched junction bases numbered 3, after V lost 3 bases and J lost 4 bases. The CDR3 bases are TGCGCCAGCAGCTCCCAGGGGGCTTATAATTCACCCCTCCACTTT. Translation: CASSSQGAYNSPLHF.

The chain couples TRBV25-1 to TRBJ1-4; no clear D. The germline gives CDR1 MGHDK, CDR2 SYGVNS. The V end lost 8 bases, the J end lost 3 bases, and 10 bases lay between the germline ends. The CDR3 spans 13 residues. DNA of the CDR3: TGTGCCAGCGTGGGCGCAGCTAATGAAAAACTGTTTTTT. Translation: CASVGAANEKLFF.

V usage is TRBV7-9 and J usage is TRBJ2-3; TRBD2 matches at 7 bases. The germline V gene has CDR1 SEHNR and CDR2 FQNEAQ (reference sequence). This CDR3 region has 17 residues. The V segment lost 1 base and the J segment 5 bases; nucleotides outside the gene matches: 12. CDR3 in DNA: TGTGCCAGCAGCTTAGGGGCTGGGGCGCGGGGGATAGATACGCAGTATTTT. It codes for CASSLGAGARGIDTQYF.

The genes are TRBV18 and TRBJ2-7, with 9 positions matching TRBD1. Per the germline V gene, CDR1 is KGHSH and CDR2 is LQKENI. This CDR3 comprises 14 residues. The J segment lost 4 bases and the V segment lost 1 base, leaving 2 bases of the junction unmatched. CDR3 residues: CASSPQGQGYEQYF. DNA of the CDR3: TGTGCCAGCTCACCACAGGGACAGGGTTACGAGCAGTACTTC.

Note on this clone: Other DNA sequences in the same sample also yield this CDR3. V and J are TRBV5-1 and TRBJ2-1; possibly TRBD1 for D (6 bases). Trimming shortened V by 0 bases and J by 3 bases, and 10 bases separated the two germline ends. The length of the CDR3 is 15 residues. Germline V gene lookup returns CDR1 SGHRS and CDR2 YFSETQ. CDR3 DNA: TGCGCCAGCAGCTTGGGGCAGGGGAGCTACAATGAGCAGTTCTTC. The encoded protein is CASSLGQGSYNEQFF.

The chain's CDR3 is CATGQGYEQFF. The CDR3 region has the DNA TGTGCCACCGGACAGGGTTATGAGCAGTTCTTC. This chain joins TRBV24-1 and TRBJ2-1, with 8 positions matching TRBD1. The V segment lost 9 bases and the J segment 8 bases; nucleotides outside the gene matches: 2. The CDR3 extends over 11 amino acids. Germline V gives CDR1 KGHDR, CDR2 SFDVKD.

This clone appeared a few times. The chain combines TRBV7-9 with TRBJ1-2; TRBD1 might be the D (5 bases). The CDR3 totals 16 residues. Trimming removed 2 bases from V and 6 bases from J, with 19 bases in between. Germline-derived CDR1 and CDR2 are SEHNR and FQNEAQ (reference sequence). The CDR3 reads CASSLSLPTDFDGYTF. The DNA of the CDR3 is TGTGCCAGCAGCTTATCTCTCCCGACAGATTTTGATGGCTACACCTTC.

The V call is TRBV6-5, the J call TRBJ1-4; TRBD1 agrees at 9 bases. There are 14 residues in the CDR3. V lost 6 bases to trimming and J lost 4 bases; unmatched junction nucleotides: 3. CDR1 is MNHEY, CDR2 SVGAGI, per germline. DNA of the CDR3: TGTGCCAGCAGATTGGGACAGGGTAATGAAAAACTGTTTTTT. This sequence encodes CASRLGQGNEKLFF.

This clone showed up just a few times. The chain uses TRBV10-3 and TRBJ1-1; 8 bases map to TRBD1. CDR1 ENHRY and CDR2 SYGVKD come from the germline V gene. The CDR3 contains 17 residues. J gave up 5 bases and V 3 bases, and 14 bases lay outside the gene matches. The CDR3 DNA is TGTGCCATCAGTGAAGGACAGGGAGGGGGTATGGGGACTGAAGCTTTCTTT. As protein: CAISEGQGGGMGTEAFF.

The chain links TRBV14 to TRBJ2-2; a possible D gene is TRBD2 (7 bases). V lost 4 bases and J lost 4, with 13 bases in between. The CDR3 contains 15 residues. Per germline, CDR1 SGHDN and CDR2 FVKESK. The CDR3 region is CASSPRGGGTGELFF. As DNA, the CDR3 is TGTGCCAGCAGCCCCCGGGGAGGGGGCACCGGGGAGCTGTTTTTT.

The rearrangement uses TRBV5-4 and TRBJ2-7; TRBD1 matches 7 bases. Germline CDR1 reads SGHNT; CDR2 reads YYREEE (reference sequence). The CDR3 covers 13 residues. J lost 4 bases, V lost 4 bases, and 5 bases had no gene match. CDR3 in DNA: TGTGCCAGCAGCAGACAGGGTTGGTACGAGCAGTACTTC. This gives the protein CASSRQGWYEQYF.

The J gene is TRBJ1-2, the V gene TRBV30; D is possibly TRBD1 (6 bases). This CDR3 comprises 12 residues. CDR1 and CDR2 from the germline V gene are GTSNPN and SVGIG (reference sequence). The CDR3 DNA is TGTGCTATTCGCGGACAGTCCTATGGCTACACCTTC. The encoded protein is CAIRGQSYGYTF.

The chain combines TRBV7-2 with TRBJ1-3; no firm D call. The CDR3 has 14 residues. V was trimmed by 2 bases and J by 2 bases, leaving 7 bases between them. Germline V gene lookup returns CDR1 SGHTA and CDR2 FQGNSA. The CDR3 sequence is CASSLYGAGNTIYF. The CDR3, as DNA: TGTGCCAGCAGCTTATACGGGGCTGGAAACACCATATATTTT.

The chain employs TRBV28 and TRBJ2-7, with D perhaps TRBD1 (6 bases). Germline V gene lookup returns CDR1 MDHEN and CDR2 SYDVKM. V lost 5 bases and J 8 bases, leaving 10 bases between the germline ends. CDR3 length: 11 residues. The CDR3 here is CASSTRDKQYF. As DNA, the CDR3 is TGTGCCAGCAGTACCAGGGACAAGCAGTACTTC.

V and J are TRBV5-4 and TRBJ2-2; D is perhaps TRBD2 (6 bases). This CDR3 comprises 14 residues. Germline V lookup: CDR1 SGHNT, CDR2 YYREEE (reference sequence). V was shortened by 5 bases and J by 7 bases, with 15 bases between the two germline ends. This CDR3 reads CASSSIGGGGELFF. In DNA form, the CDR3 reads TGTGCCAGCAGTTCGATCGGGGGTGGCGGGGAGCTGTTTTTT.

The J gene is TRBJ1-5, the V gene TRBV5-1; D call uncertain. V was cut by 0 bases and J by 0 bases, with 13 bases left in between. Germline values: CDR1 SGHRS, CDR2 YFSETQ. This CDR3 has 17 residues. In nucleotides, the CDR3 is TGCGCCAGCAGCTTGGAATTAAACGGAGATAGCAATCAGCCCCAGCATTTT. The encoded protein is CASSLELNGDSNQPQHF.

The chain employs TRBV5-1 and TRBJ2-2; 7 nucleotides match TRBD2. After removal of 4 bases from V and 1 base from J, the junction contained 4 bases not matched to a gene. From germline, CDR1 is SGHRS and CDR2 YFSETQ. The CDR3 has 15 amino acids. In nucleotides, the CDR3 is TGCGCCAGCAGCCCGTCGGGAGGGAACACCGGGGAGCTGTTTTTT. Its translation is CASSPSGGNTGELFF.

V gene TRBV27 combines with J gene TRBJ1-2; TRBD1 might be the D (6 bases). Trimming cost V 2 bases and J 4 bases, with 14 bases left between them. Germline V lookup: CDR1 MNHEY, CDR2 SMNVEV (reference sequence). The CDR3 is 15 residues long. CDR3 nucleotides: TGTGCCAGCAGTTTAATCGGGGGAGGGGGCTATGGCTACACCTTC. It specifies CASSLIGGGGYGYTF.

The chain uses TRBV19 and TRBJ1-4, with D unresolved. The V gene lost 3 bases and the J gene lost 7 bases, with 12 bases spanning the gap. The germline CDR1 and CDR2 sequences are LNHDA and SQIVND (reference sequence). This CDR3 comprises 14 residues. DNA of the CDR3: TGTGCCAGTAGTATTGGGAGGGAAGGTGAAAAACTGTTTTTT. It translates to CASSIGREGEKLFF.

This chain's CDR3 is CASGGTGGIGNQPQHF. The CDR3 DNA is TGTGCCAGCGGGGGGACAGGGGGAATTGGCAATCAGCCCCAGCATTTT. The chain combines TRBV25-1 with TRBJ1-5; 11 bases fit TRBD1. The germline V gene has CDR1 MGHDK and CDR2 SYGVNS. The CDR3 runs 16 residues. The V and J ends lost 8 bases and 2 bases, in that order; junction bases with no gene match: 8.

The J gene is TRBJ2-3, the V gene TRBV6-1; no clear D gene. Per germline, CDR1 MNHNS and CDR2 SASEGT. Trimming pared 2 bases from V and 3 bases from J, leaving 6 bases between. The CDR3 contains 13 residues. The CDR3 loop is CASSEHATDTQYF. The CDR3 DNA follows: TGTGCCAGCAGTGAACACGCGACAGATACGCAGTATTTT.